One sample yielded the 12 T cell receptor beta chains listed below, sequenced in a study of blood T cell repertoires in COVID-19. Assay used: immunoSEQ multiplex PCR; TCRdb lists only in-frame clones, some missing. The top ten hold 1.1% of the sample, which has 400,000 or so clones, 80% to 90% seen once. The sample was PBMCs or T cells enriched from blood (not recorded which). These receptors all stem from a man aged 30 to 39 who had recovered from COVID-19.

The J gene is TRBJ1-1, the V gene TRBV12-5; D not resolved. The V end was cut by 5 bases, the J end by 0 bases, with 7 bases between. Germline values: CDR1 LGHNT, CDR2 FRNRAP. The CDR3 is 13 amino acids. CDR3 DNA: TGTGCTAGTGGTGTGAGCATGAACACTGAAGCTTTCTTT. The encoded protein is CASGVSMNTEAFF.

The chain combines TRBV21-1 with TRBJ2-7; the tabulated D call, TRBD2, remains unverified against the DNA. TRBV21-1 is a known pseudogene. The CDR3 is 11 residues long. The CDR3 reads CASSNSREQYF. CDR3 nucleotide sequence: TGTGCCAGCAGCAACTCGCGTGAGCAGTACTTC.

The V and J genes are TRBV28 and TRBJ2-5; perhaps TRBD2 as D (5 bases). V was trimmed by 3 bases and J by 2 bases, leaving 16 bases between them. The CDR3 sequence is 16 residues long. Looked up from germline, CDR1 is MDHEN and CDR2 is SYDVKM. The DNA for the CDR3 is TGTGCCAGCAGTTTGCTAGGACGGGAAGGGCAAGAGACCCAGTACTTC. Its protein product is CASSLLGREGQETQYF.

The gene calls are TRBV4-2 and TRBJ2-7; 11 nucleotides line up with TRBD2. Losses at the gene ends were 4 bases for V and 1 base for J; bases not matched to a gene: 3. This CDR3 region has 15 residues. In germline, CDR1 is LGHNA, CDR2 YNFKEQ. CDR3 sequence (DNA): TGTGCCAGCAGCCCGACTAGCGGGGCTTCCTACGAGCAGTACTTC. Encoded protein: CASSPTSGASYEQYF.

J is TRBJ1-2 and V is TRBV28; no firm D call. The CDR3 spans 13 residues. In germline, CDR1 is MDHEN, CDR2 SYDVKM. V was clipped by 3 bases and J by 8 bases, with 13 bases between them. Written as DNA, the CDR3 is TGTGCCAGCAGTTTTACTGTGAATCTCGGCTACACCTTC. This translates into CASSFTVNLGYTF.

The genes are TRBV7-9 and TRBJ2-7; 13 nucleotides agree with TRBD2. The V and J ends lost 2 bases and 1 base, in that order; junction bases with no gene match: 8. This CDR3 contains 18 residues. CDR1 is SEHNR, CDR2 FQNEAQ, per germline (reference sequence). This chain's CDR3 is CASSLSGTSGTQSYEQYF. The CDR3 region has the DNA TGTGCCAGCAGCTTAAGTGGGACTAGCGGGACTCAGTCCTACGAGCAGTACTTC.

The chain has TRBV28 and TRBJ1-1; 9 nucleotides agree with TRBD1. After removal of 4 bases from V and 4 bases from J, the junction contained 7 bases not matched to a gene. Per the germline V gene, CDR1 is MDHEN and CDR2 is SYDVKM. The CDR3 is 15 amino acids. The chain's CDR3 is CASSSAGTGPTEAFF. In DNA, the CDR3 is TGTGCCAGCAGTTCCGCCGGGACAGGGCCCACTGAAGCTTTCTTT.

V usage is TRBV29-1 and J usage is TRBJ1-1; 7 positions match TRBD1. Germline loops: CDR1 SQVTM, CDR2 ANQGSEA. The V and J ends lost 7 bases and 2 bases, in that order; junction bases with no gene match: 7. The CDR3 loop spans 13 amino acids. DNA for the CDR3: TGCAGCGCTGGCCGGGACAGCAACACTGAAGCTTTCTTT. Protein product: CSAGRDSNTEAFF.

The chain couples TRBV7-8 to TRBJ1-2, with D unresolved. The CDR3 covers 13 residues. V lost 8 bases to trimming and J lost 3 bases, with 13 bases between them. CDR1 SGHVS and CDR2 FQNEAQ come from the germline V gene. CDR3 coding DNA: TGTGCCAGCGCCCCCCCGGTGGACTATGGCTACACCTTC. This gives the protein CASAPPVDYGYTF.

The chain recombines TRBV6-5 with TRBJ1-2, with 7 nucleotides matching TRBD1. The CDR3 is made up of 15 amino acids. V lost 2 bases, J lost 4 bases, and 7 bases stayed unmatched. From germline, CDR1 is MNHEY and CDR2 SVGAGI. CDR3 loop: CASSYGRDSTYGYTF. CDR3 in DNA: TGTGCCAGCAGTTACGGACGGGACAGCACCTATGGCTACACCTTC.

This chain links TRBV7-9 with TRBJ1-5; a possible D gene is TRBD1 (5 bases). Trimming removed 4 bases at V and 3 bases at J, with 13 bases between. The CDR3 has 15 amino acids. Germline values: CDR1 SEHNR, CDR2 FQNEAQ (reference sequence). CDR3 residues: CASSSSWGYNQPQHF. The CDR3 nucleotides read TGTGCCAGCAGCTCCTCCTGGGGCTACAATCAGCCCCAGCATTTT.

The CDR3 protein is CASSVLPPGTGGTDTQYF. CDR3 DNA: TGCGCCAGCAGCGTCCTCCCTCCCGGGACAGGGGGCACAGATACGCAGTATTTT. The chain uses TRBV5-1 and TRBJ2-3; 10 bases fit TRBD1. Germline CDR1 and CDR2: SGHRS and YFSETQ. The junction had 12 bases not matched to a gene; V was cut back by 4 bases and J by 1 base. This CDR3 has 18 residues.